The clone carrying this T cell receptor (beta chain) was found a few times. TCRdb re-called the 5' RACE reads through MiXCR, storing one row per CDR3 protein. The repertoire includes about 560,000 distinct CDR3 sequences, around 16% of them detected once, and approximately 8.1% sits in the top ten. This specimen belongs to a study of T-cell memory formation after mild COVID-19. CDR3 length equals 21 residues. The rearrangement joins TRBV21-1 to TRBJ2-7; the table's D gene call, TRBD2, was not cross checked with the DNA. TRBV21-1 is given as a pseudogene. The clonotype originates from an adult woman who had mild COVID-19 (a few samples of this study predate the infection). Cell type and time point are not known. The sample comprised PBMCs or a T cell subset sorted from them (not recorded which). CDR3 residues: CASSQLRRSTRPRGGSYEQYF. The CDR3 DNA sequence: TGTGCCAGCAGCCAACTCCGTAGGAGTACTCGACCGAGGGGAGGATCCTACGAGCAGTACTTC.